A selection of T cell receptor beta chains follows, all from one sample in a study of OX40 agonist ivuxolimab in advanced cancers. Sequenced by immunoSEQ multiplex PCR; TCRdb stores in-frame clones only, minus some. The data contain approximately 89,000 clones, about 83% of them singletons. This material consisted of CD4+ or CD8+ T cells sorted from blood, taken in a trial of the OX40 agonist ivuxolimab. All receptors derive from an adult with an advanced solid tumor such as melanoma, head and neck, liver or kidney cancer. The CDR3 runs from the conserved cysteine through the conserved F or W. The D gene is left open where the match is weak. Where a row states a size, it is once, few, many or the class of an expanded clone; other rows omit it.

j_gene | v_gene | abundance | d_gene | CDR3aa | CDR3nt
TRBJ2-3 | TRBV7-3 | NA | NA | CASSQDGTDTQYF | TGTGCCAGCAGCCAGGACGGCACAGATACGCAGTATTTT
TRBJ2-3 | TRBV5-1 | once | NA | CASSFRGGPTDTQYF | TGCGCCAGCAGCTTCCGGGGAGGACCCACAGATACGCAGTATTTT
TRBJ1-4 | TRBV4-2 | NA | NA | CASRSGDATNEKLFF | TGTGCCAGCAGGTCAGGGGATGCGACTAATGAAAAACTGTTTTTT
TRBJ1-5 | TRBV23-1 | NA | NA | CASRNTAGNSNQPQHF | TGCGCCAGCAGAAACACGGCAGGGAATAGCAATCAGCCCCAGCATTTT
TRBJ1-3 | TRBV4-2 | NA | NA | CASSQDGPGGNTIYF | TGTGCCAGCAGCCAAGATGGGCCTGGGGGAAACACCATATATTTT
TRBJ2-2 | TRBV6-6 | NA | TRBD1 | CASRPGQGFTGELFF | TGTGCCAGCAGACCGGGACAGGGGTTCACCGGGGAGCTGTTTTTT
TRBJ2-3 | TRBV7-9 | NA | NA | CASSLLGGTSTDTQYF | TGTGCCAGCAGCTTACTAGGGGGAACTAGCACAGATACGCAGTATTTT
TRBJ1-1 | TRBV7-2 | NA | NA | CASSLVWAGEAFF | TGTGCCAGCAGCTTAGTTTGGGCCGGAGAAGCTTTCTTT
TRBJ1-1 | TRBV7-3 | NA | NA | CASSLAGVGTEAFF | TGTGCCAGCAGCTTGGCAGGGGTTGGCACTGAAGCTTTCTTT
TRBJ2-5 | TRBV11-3 | NA | TRBD1 | CASSPGQGAEETQYF | TGTGCCAGCAGCCCCGGACAGGGGGCAGAGGAGACCCAGTACTTC